Only a few counts were recorded for the clone carrying this TCR beta chain. What it recognizes is unknown. This sample is drawn from a study of vaccination effects on CD4 cells after COVID-19. Across the study: Subjects were given two BNT162b2 or mRNA-1273 vaccine doses.

ViraFEST used viral peptide pools to expand antigen-specific CD4+ T cells before sequencing. Scientists isolated CD4+ T cells after a roughly nine-day culture period ended. Vaccinated participants had no history of SARS-CoV-2 infection and tested negative for nucleocapsid antibodies. The CDR3 loop spans 15 amino acids. With V trimmed by 7 bases and J by 3 bases, 9 bases remained unmatched. Per germline, CDR1 MNHEY and CDR2 SVGAGI. Profiling relied on immunoSEQ multiplex PCR, and the TCRdb table lists in-frame clones only, not all of them. The table lists fewer than 30,000 clones, roughly two thirds of them singletons, with over 9.5% in the top ten.

The receptor was derived from a human donor who received a COVID-19 vaccine. The chain employs TRBV6-5 and TRBJ1-2; 9 positions match TRBD1. This specimen was CD4+ T cells from PBMCs cultured with SARS-CoV-2 spike peptides, taken before COVID-19 vaccination. In DNA form, the CDR3 reads TGTGCCAGCAACTCCGGGACAGGGTATCACTATGGCTACACCTTC. Amino acids: CASNSGTGYHYGYTF.